This T cell receptor (beta chain) originates from a study of T-cell reconstitution after alpha-beta-depleted transplantation in children (TCRdb year 2016). In terms of the full investigation: Using TCR repertoire profiling, the study followed T-cell immune reconstitution in a quantitative way in children after TCRalphabeta/CD19-depleted allogeneic hematopoietic cell transplantation.

To prepare the library, PCR was applied. Sequencer: Illumina HiSeq 2500. Molecular barcoding was employed in the preparation of TCR libraries, with unique molecular identifiers being used to normalize TCRbeta repertoire quantification. TCRdb reprocessed the public reads (quality trimming at Q25 with fastp, clone calling with MiXCR) and kept in-frame beta chains. Rows are combined by CDR3 protein, so each entry shows the most common genes and DNA. The sample has around 480,000 distinct CDR3 sequences on record, 32% of them singletons. Of the sample, 2.4% is held by the ten largest clones. Taken from the germline V gene, the CDR1 and CDR2 loops are KGHSH and LQKENI. The CDR3 starts with the cysteine, ends with the phenylalanine, and has 14 residues. Only CDR3 DNA is held: 42 bases, read in frame from base 1. Here V drops 6 bases and J drops 10 bases, and the junction holds 7 bases not matched to any gene.

Concerning this clonotype itself: The clone's antigen remains unknown. The record has no base qualities; no much larger clone is one base away.

This chain joins TRBV18 to TRBJ2-1, with TRBD2 matching 12 junction bases. This specimen consisted of PBMCs from the stem cell graft donor, obtained from the stem cell graft. The TCR sequence derives from a human donor who donated a stem cell graft to a child with aplastic anemia. Here is the DNA: TGTGCCAGCTCTGCCACCGGGACTAGCGGGGAGCAGTTCTTC. It encodes CASSATGTSGEQFF. Outside the CDR3, residues come from the reference TRBV18 and TRBJ2-1 proteins, so the full variable domain is: NAGVMQNPRHLVRRRGQEARLRCSPMKGHSHVYWYRQLPEEGLKFMVYLQKENIIDESGMPKERFSAEFPKEGPSILRIQQVVRGDSAAYFCASSATGTSGEQFFGPGTRLTVL.